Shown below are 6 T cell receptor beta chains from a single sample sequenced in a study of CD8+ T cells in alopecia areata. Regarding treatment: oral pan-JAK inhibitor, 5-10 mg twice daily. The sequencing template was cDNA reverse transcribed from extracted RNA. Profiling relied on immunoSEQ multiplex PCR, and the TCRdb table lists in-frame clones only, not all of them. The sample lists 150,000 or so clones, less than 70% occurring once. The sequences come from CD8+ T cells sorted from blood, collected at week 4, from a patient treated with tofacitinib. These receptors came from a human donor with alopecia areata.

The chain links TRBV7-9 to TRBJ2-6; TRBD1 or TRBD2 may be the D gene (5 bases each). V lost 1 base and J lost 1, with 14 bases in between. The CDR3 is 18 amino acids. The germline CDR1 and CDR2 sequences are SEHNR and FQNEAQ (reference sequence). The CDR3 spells CASSLGSGRWSGANVLTF. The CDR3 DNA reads TGTGCCAGCAGCTTAGGCTCGGGACGGTGGTCTGGGGCCAACGTCCTGACTTTC.

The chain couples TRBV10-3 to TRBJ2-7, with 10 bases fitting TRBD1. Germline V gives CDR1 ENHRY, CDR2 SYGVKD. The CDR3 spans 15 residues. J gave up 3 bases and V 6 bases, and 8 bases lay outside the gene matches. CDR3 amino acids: CAISIGTGDHYEQYF. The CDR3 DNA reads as TGTGCCATCAGCATCGGGACAGGGGATCACTACGAGCAGTACTTC.

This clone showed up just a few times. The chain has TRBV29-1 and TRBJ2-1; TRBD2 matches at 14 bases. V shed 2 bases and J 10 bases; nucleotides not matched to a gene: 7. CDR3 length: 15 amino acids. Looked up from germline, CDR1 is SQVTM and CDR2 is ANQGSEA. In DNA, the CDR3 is TGCAGCGTTGAAAAGACTAGCGGGGGGGTATACGAGCAGTTCTTC. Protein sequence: CSVEKTSGGVYEQFF.

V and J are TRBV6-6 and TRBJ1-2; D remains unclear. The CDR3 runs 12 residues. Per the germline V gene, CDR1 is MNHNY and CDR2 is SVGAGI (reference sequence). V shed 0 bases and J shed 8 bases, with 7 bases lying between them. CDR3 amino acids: CASSYSTEGYTF. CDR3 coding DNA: TGTGCCAGCAGTTACTCGACGGAGGGCTACACCTTC.

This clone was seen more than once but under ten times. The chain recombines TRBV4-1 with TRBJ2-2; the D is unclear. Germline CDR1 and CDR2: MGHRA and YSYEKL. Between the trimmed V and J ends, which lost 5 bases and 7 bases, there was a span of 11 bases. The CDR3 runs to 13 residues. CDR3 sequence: CASSFGRFGELFF. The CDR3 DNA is TGCGCCAGCAGCTTCGGCAGGTTCGGGGAGCTGTTTTTT.

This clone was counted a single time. The CDR3 nucleotides read TGTGCCAGCAGCTTCTCGACAGGGGATGGAAACACCATATATTTT. The encoded protein is CASSFSTGDGNTIYF. The chain uses TRBV13 and TRBJ1-3, with 8 bases that match TRBD1. The CDR3 has 15 amino acids. J gave up 3 bases and V 3 bases, and 4 bases lay outside the gene matches. Germline values: CDR1 PRHDT, CDR2 FYEKMQ (reference sequence).